The next 10 T cell receptor beta chains were all read from a single sample in a study of blood T cell repertoires in COVID-19. TCRdb's copy holds only in-frame clones and misses some; the assay was immunoSEQ multiplex PCR. The sample consists of 110,000 or so clones, 80% to 90% of them appearing once. The sample taken for sequencing was peripheral blood. Every receptor here comes from a woman between 50 and 59 years old with acute or convalescent COVID-19.

As regards this clone: It is likely a read error, because the conserved phenylalanine at the end of the CDR3 is missing. The limits of the CDR3 on the DNA are not certain, so only TCRdb's listed CDR3 is given. The rearrangement links TRBV3-1 (or the pseudogene TRBV3-2) to TRBJ1-5; the table's D call of TRBD1 was not tested on the DNA. The CDR3 spans 12 residues, counting both ends. Germline assignment: CDR1 LGHDT and CDR2 YNNKEL (reference sequence). CDR3 protein: CASSQEGGRTVY.

This chain uses TRBV11-3 with TRBJ2-1; TRBD2 matches at 8 bases. With V trimmed by 4 bases and J by 9 bases, 2 bases remained unmatched. Looked up from germline, CDR1 is SGHNT and CDR2 is YENEEA. This CDR3 comprises 12 residues. CDR3 sequence reads: CASSSTSAEQFF. The DNA for the CDR3 is TGTGCCAGCAGCTCGACTAGCGCTGAGCAGTTCTTC.

This clone was counted between two and nine times. The chain is built from TRBV5-1 and TRBJ1-1, with a possible D match to TRBD1 (5 bases). Trimming removed 2 bases from V and 3 bases from J, with 11 bases in between. Germline-derived CDR1 and CDR2 are SGHRS and YFSETQ. This CDR3 region has 14 residues. The chain's CDR3 is CASSFNVGDTEAFF. The CDR3, as DNA: TGCGCCAGCAGCTTTAATGTAGGGGACACTGAAGCTTTCTTT. Combining the CDR3 with reference TRBV5-1 and TRBJ1-1 gives the whole variable domain KAGVTQTPRYLIKTRGQQVTLSCSPISGHRSVSWYQQTPGQGLQFLFEYFSETQRNKGNFPGRFSGRQFSNSRSEMNVSTLELGDSALYLCASSFNVGDTEAFFGQGTRLTVV.

The V call is TRBV24-1, the J call TRBJ2-2, with 11 bases matching TRBD2. CDR1 and CDR2 from the germline V gene are KGHDR and SFDVKD. V gave up 0 bases and J gave up 6 bases; unmatched junction bases: 20. The length of the CDR3 is 22 residues. CDR3 sequence reads: CATSDLPGGVRTSGSMAGELFF. CDR3 DNA sequence: TGTGCCACCAGTGATTTGCCGGGAGGAGTCCGGACTAGCGGGTCTATGGCCGGGGAGCTGTTTTTT.

The rearrangement joins TRBV18 to TRBJ1-5; 10 bases map to TRBD1. Trimming at V came to 4 bases and at J to 3 bases, leaving 3 bases not matched to a gene. Germline CDR1 KGHSH, CDR2 LQKENI. The CDR3 length is 15 residues. The CDR3 loop is CASSQTGGDNQPQHF. CDR3 bases: TGTGCCAGCTCACAGACAGGGGGCGACAATCAGCCCCAGCATTTT.

The chain combines TRBV7-2 with TRBJ1-5; D remains unclear. CDR1 and CDR2 (germline): SGHTA, FQGNSA. The CDR3 has 15 residues. The ends were cut back, 6 bases at V and 1 base at J, with 13 bases in the middle. This CDR3 is CASSPTGGSNQPQHF. Here the CDR3 DNA reads TGTGCCAGCAGTCCAACGGGAGGGAGCAATCAGCCCCAGCATTTT.

V gene TRBV6-5 combines with J gene TRBJ1-2, with D unresolved. The CDR3 sequence is 13 residues long. Germline CDR1 reads MNHEY; CDR2 reads SVGAGI. The V and J ends lost 2 bases and 4 bases respectively, with 8 bases between them. The chain's CDR3 is CASSYGGFYGYTF. CDR3 coding DNA: TGTGCCAGCAGTTACGGCGGGTTCTATGGCTACACCTTC.

This chain connects TRBV7-9 to TRBJ1-1, with TRBD1 identical over 7 bases. The CDR3 totals 13 residues. Germline loops: CDR1 SEHNR, CDR2 FQNEAQ (reference sequence). V gave up 1 base and J gave up 9 bases; unmatched junction bases: 5. This CDR3 is CASSLEGQLQAFF. CDR3 in DNA: TGTGCCAGCAGCTTAGAGGGACAGCTTCAAGCTTTCTTT.

This chain links TRBV19 with TRBJ1-5; D possibly corresponds to TRBD1 (5 bases). Germline V lookup: CDR1 LNHDA, CDR2 SQIVND (reference sequence). There are 13 residues in the CDR3. V lost 4 bases and J lost 9, with 13 bases in between. The chain's CDR3 is CASSSLTGMPQHF. CDR3 DNA sequence: TGTGCCAGTAGTAGCCTTACAGGAATGCCCCAGCATTTT. Based on the CDR3 plus reference TRBV19 and TRBJ1-5, the full variable domain is DGGITQSPKYLFRKEGQNVTLSCEQNLNHDAMYWYRQDPGQGLRLIYYSQIVNDFQKGDIAEGYSVSREKKESFPLTVTSAQKNPTAFYLCASSSLTGMPQHFGDGTRLSIL.

Details on this clone: This specimen includes other DNA sequences encoding the same CDR3. The rearrangement links TRBV10-3 to TRBJ1-6; possibly TRBD1 for D (6 bases). The ends were cut back, 3 bases at V and 7 bases at J, with 19 bases in the middle. CDR1 is ENHRY, CDR2 SYGVKD, per germline. The CDR3 has 17 residues. The CDR3 reads CAISESPPQGLNSPLHF. CDR3 sequence (DNA): TGTGCCATCAGTGAATCACCCCCACAGGGACTAAATTCACCCCTCCACTTT.